One sample yielded the 10 T cell receptor beta chains listed below, sequenced in a study of blood T cell repertoires in COVID-19. The table came from immunoSEQ multiplex PCR; TCRdb's copy has only in-frame clones and leaves some out. The data contain around 370,000 clones, about nine tenths of them seen just once; the ten biggest clones take up around 6.6%. What was sequenced was peripheral blood. The source of these receptors is a woman between 65 and 79 years old with COVID-19, enrolled during active disease.

The chain uses TRBV24-1 and TRBJ2-5, with a weak D call TRBD1 (5 bases). CDR3 length equals 15 residues. Germline loops: CDR1 KGHDR, CDR2 SFDVKD. The V end was cut by 6 bases, the J end by 4 bases, with 17 bases between. CDR3 DNA sequence: TGTGCCACCAGTCCGACCACAGGTTCCGGAGAGACCCAGTACTTC. This encodes CATSPTTGSGETQYF.

J is TRBJ1-2 and V is TRBV18; no clear D gene. The germline V and J ends were trimmed by 2 bases and 9 bases, with 16 bases remaining between them. The CDR3 runs to 14 residues. Germline CDR1 reads KGHSH; CDR2 reads LQKENI. The CDR3 sequence is CASSPNQETYSYTF. Here the CDR3 DNA reads TGTGCCAGCTCACCAAACCAGGAAACATACAGCTACACCTTC.

This chain connects TRBV30 to TRBJ1-2; D is unclear. CDR3 length equals 12 residues. Trimming removed 3 bases from V and 4 bases from J, with 9 bases in between. The V gene's germline CDR1 is GTSNPN and CDR2 SVGIG (reference sequence). The CDR3 loop reads CAWRGGSYGYTF. The CDR3 nucleotides are TGTGCCTGGAGGGGAGGGAGCTATGGCTACACCTTC. Full variable domain (outside the CDR3, taken from reference TRBV30 and TRBJ1-2): SQTIHQWPATLVQPVGSPLSLECTVEGTSNPNLYWYRQAAGRGLQLLFYSVGIGQISSEVPQNLSASRPQDRQFILSSKKLLLSDSGFYLCAWRGGSYGYTFGSGTRLTVV.

This chain joins TRBV4-1 and TRBJ1-1; TRBD1 matches 9 bases. This CDR3 has 16 amino acids. V gave up 4 bases and J gave up 2 bases; unmatched junction bases: 8. Germline CDR1 and CDR2: MGHRA and YSYEKL. As DNA, the CDR3 is TGCGCCAGCAGCCTGGGGGAAACAGGGGGCAACACTGAAGCTTTCTTT. It specifies CASSLGETGGNTEAFF.

The chain employs TRBV30 and TRBJ1-2; a weak D match, TRBD1 (6 bases). The V end lost 4 bases, the J end lost 6 bases, and 21 bases lay between the germline ends. The germline gives CDR1 GTSNPN, CDR2 SVGIG (reference sequence). This CDR3 is built from 15 residues. CDR3 coding DNA: TGTGCCTGGATCCCTGAGACAGGCCCAGGAGATGGCTACACCTTC. As protein: CAWIPETGPGDGYTF.

V and J are TRBV6-5 and TRBJ2-7; D gene unclear. CDR3 size: 13 residues. Germline lookup yields CDR1 MNHEY and CDR2 SVGAGI. With 7 bases removed from V and 2 bases from J, the gap between germline ends came to 12 bases. The CDR3 region is CASIKPGAYEQYF. In nucleotides, the CDR3 is TGTGCCAGCATTAAGCCCGGAGCCTACGAGCAGTACTTC.

The chain recombines TRBV6-1 with TRBJ1-2; TRBD1 agrees at 11 bases. Germline V CDR1 and CDR2: MNHNS, SASEGT. The CDR3 is 16 residues long. Trimming cost V 1 base and J 8 bases; bases outside gene matches: 9. The CDR3 region is CASSEERTGGQGGYTF. CDR3 bases: TGTGCCAGCAGTGAAGAGAGGACAGGGGGCCAAGGAGGCTACACCTTC.

This chain links TRBV13 with TRBJ2-2; maybe TRBD2 (6 bases). The CDR3 is made up of 17 amino acids. V dropped 5 bases and J dropped 2 bases, with 18 bases sitting between them. Germline-derived CDR1 and CDR2 are PRHDT and FYEKMQ (reference sequence). The CDR3 protein is CASSPPPRGGNTGELFF. CDR3 sequence (DNA): TGTGCCAGCAGCCCCCCCCCGAGGGGAGGCAACACCGGGGAGCTGTTTTTT.

The rearrangement joins TRBV9 to TRBJ2-3; TRBD1 is a possible D gene (5 bases). V was trimmed by 1 base and J by 2 bases, leaving 14 bases between them. CDR1 SGDLS and CDR2 YYNGEE come from the germline V gene. This CDR3 comprises 16 residues. CDR3 coding DNA: TGTGCCAGCAGCGTATCTGCAGGGCAATCCACAGATACGCAGTATTTT. Amino acid sequence: CASSVSAGQSTDTQYF.

The chain has TRBV19 and TRBJ1-1; no firm D call. From germline, CDR1 is LNHDA and CDR2 SQIVND (reference sequence). V was pared by 3 bases and J by 1 base, with 9 bases between. There are 14 residues in the CDR3. The CDR3 nucleotides read TGTGCCAGTAGTATGGGAGGGTGGAACACTGAAGCTTTCTTT. Translated: CASSMGGWNTEAFF. Using reference TRBV19 and TRBJ1-1 for the parts outside the CDR3, the full variable domain is DGGITQSPKYLFRKEGQNVTLSCEQNLNHDAMYWYRQDPGQGLRLIYYSQIVNDFQKGDIAEGYSVSREKKESFPLTVTSAQKNPTAFYLCASSMGGWNTEAFFGQGTRLTVV.